A single sample gave rise to the 26 T cell receptor beta chains below, sequenced in a study of blood T cell repertoires in COVID-19. Generated by immunoSEQ multiplex PCR, the TCRdb table keeps only in-frame clones and is missing some. The sample gives 350,000 to 400,000 clones, roughly 90% of which show up once; 2.5% to 3.5% is in the top ten. Sequencing was performed on PBMCs or T cells enriched from blood (not recorded which). Receptor source: a woman aged 30 to 39 who had recovered from COVID-19.

V and J are TRBV5-1 and TRBJ1-1, with 8 bases that match TRBD1. CDR1 and CDR2 (germline): SGHRS, YFSETQ. J was trimmed by 2 bases and V by 4 bases; bases with no gene match: 7. This CDR3 is 15 amino acids long. The CDR3 nucleotides read TGCGCCAGCAGCCTATCGGGACAGGATAACACTGAAGCTTTCTTT. This encodes CASSLSGQDNTEAFF.

The chain carries TRBV19 and TRBJ1-1, with a tentative D call TRBD1 (6 bases). Looked up from germline, CDR1 is LNHDA and CDR2 is SQIVND (reference sequence). CDR3 length: 16 amino acids. V lost 3 bases and J 0 bases, leaving 14 bases between the germline ends. The CDR3 nucleotides are TGTGCCAGTAGTATGGCCCCTCAGGGGTTGAACACTGAAGCTTTCTTT. Translated, it gives CASSMAPQGLNTEAFF.

The chain employs TRBV15 and TRBJ1-2, with D possibly being TRBD1 (5 bases). V was shortened by 0 bases and J by 8 bases, with 13 bases between the two germline ends. Germline V CDR1 and CDR2: LNHNV, YYDKDF (reference sequence). This CDR3 has 14 residues. CDR3 in amino acids: CATSRDPAGQGYTF. The CDR3 DNA follows: TGTGCCACCAGCAGAGACCCGGCGGGGCAGGGCTACACCTTC.

The chain couples TRBV6-5 to TRBJ1-5; maybe TRBD1 (6 bases). CDR1 is MNHEY, CDR2 SVGAGI, per germline. The V and J ends lost 6 bases and 6 bases respectively, with 18 bases between them. The CDR3 has 15 residues. The CDR3: CASSSSEGEGQPQHF. The DNA of the CDR3 is TGTGCCAGCAGCTCCTCCGAGGGGGAGGGTCAGCCCCAGCATTTT.

The chain joins TRBV27 to TRBJ2-7; D may be TRBD2 (6 bases). CDR3 length equals 14 residues. V shed 3 bases and J shed 5 bases, with 14 bases lying between them. Germline CDR1 MNHEY, CDR2 SMNVEV (reference sequence). The CDR3 bases are TGTGCCAGCAGTTTCCCCGGGAGTACCCACGAGCAGTACTTC. It translates to CASSFPGSTHEQYF.

The chain carries TRBV18 and TRBJ1-2; no definite D call. The CDR3 covers 14 residues. The ends were cut back, 6 bases at V and 3 bases at J, with 14 bases in the middle. In germline, CDR1 is KGHSH, CDR2 LQKENI. In DNA form, the CDR3 reads TGTGCCAGCTCCCAGAGGGAGGGAGACTATGGCTACACCTTC. This translates into CASSQREGDYGYTF.

This clone was observed a few times. The chain links TRBV11-2 to TRBJ2-7; the match to TRBD2 covers 12 bases. The CDR3 is made up of 16 amino acids. J lost 0 bases, V lost 5 bases, and 5 bases had no gene match. Germline values: CDR1 SGHAT, CDR2 FQNNGV. The CDR3 DNA reads as TGTGCCAGCAGCCATACTAGCGGGAGGAGCTCCTACGAGCAGTACTTC. Translated, it gives CASSHTSGRSSYEQYF.

This clone has just one count. V gene TRBV9 combines with J gene TRBJ2-1; 13 bases map to TRBD2. This CDR3 contains 18 residues. The V gene's germline CDR1 is SGDLS and CDR2 YYNGEE. Losses at the gene ends were 1 base for V and 2 bases for J; bases not matched to a gene: 6. In nucleotides, the CDR3 is TGTGCCAGCAGCGTACCCGGGACTAGCGGGGAGGCCTACAATGAGCAGTTCTTC. As protein: CASSVPGTSGEAYNEQFF.

The chain has TRBV12-3 or TRBV12-4 and TRBJ1-2, with no clear D. The CDR3 covers 11 residues. The V and J ends lost 8 bases and 7 bases respectively, with 11 bases between them. The CDR3 DNA follows: TGTGCCAGCGTTGGGCCCGGTGGCTACACCTTC. Translating it yields CASVGPGGYTF.

The chain combines TRBV27 with TRBJ1-6; TRBD1 agrees at 9 bases. V lost 1 base to trimming and J lost 5 bases; unmatched junction nucleotides: 6. CDR3 size: 17 residues. The germline V gene encodes CDR1 MNHEY and CDR2 SMNVEV (reference sequence). This chain's CDR3 is CASSLYWTGADNSPLHF. The CDR3 bases are TGTGCCAGCAGTTTATATTGGACAGGGGCGGATAATTCACCCCTCCACTTT.

V usage is TRBV7-2 and J usage is TRBJ2-6, with 8 bases matching TRBD2. Trimming cost V 0 bases and J 3 bases; bases outside gene matches: 4. CDR3 size: 17 residues. Germline V gives CDR1 SGHTA, CDR2 FQGNSA. CDR3 sequence: CASSLATSVVGANVLTF. The CDR3 DNA sequence: TGTGCCAGCAGCTTAGCGACTAGCGTGGTTGGGGCCAACGTCCTGACTTTC.

The gene calls are TRBV19 and TRBJ2-2; TRBD2 aligns across 10 bases. The V gene's germline CDR1 is LNHDA and CDR2 SQIVND (reference sequence). V shed 0 bases and J 4 bases; nucleotides not matched to a gene: 5. The CDR3 spans 17 residues. CDR3 loop: CASSIDVLAGGTGELFF. The DNA of the CDR3 is TGTGCCAGTAGTATAGATGTCTTAGCGGGGGGCACCGGGGAGCTGTTTTTT.

The chain has TRBV7-8 and TRBJ2-2, with 11 positions matching TRBD2. The V and J ends lost 5 bases and 7 bases, in that order; junction bases with no gene match: 9. Germline CDR1 is SGHVS and CDR2 is FQNEAQ. This CDR3 spans 16 amino acids. CDR3 sequence (DNA): TGTGCCAGCAGCCGACCTACTAGCGGGAGAAGCGGGGAGCTGTTTTTT. Translating it yields CASSRPTSGRSGELFF.

The chain uses TRBV18 and TRBJ2-6, with D hard to call. This CDR3 comprises 16 residues. The V end was cut by 0 bases, the J end by 0 bases, with 6 bases between. Germline V lookup: CDR1 KGHSH, CDR2 LQKENI. The CDR3 loop is CASSPPSVSGANVLTF. The CDR3 DNA follows: TGTGCCAGCTCACCACCGAGTGTCTCTGGGGCCAACGTCCTGACTTTC.

This chain uses TRBV28 with TRBJ1-3, with 8 bases aligning to TRBD1. The CDR3 loop spans 14 amino acids. Germline CDR1 and CDR2: MDHEN and SYDVKM. V gave up 3 bases and J gave up 5 bases; unmatched junction bases: 3. The CDR3: CASSFRDRRNTIYF. In DNA form, the CDR3 reads TGTGCCAGCAGTTTCAGGGACAGGAGAAACACCATATATTTT.

The genes are TRBV15 and TRBJ1-2; weak D call: TRBD1 (6 bases). The CDR3 runs 14 residues. The germline CDR1 and CDR2 sequences are LNHNV and YYDKDF (reference sequence). The germline V and J ends were trimmed by 0 bases and 2 bases, with 7 bases remaining between them. CDR3 amino acids: CATSRERGNYGYTF. For the CDR3, the DNA is TGTGCCACCAGCAGAGAGAGGGGGAACTATGGCTACACCTTC.

The rearrangement joins TRBV5-1 to TRBJ1-4; TRBD1 matches 9 bases. Trimming at V came to 4 bases and at J to 5 bases, leaving 12 bases not matched to a gene. The CDR3 consists of 17 residues. Germline V gene data show CDR1 as SGHRS and CDR2 as YFSETQ. The CDR3 protein is CASSSRDRDFFNEKLFF. The CDR3 DNA is TGCGCCAGCAGCAGCCGGGACAGGGACTTCTTCAATGAAAAACTGTTTTTT.

The V gene is TRBV2, the J gene TRBJ1-4; D not resolved. Germline V lookup: CDR1 SNHLY, CDR2 FYNNEI. Trimming took off 4 bases at V and 0 bases at J, with 15 bases between the two ends. This CDR3 comprises 17 residues. The CDR3 protein is CASSGAHSGPTNEKLFF. The DNA of the CDR3 is TGTGCCAGCAGTGGAGCCCACAGCGGGCCAACTAATGAAAAACTGTTTTTT.

This clone came up a few times. V usage is TRBV28 and J usage is TRBJ2-4; the match to TRBD1 covers 10 bases. In germline, CDR1 is MDHEN, CDR2 SYDVKM. V lost 5 bases and J lost 0; bases outside the gene matches: 25. The CDR3 loop spans 23 amino acids. The DNA for the CDR3 is TGTGCCAGCAGTCCCAATTCTTGGGGGACAGGGGTATTAACTAAAATAGCCAAAAACATTCAGTACTTC. Translation gives CASSPNSWGTGVLTKIAKNIQYF.

This sequence joins TRBV11-3 and TRBJ2-1; 7 positions agree with TRBD1. This CDR3 is 13 amino acids long. V shed 7 bases, J shed 5 bases, and the junction held 5 bases outside the gene matches. Germline V gene sequence: CDR1 SGHNT, CDR2 YENEEA. CDR3 sequence (DNA): TGTGCCAGCAAAGGACAGGATGACAATGAGCAGTTCTTC. The encoded protein is CASKGQDDNEQFF.

The chain uses TRBV5-4 and TRBJ2-3; D is perhaps TRBD2 (5 bases). V shed 3 bases and J shed 0 bases, with 14 bases lying between them. Looked up from germline, CDR1 is SGHNT and CDR2 is YYREEE (reference sequence). This CDR3 has 16 amino acids. CDR3 sequence reads: CASSSKTNPSTDTQYF. The CDR3 DNA reads as TGTGCCAGCAGCTCGAAGACTAACCCTAGCACAGATACGCAGTATTTT.

The chain employs TRBV19 and TRBJ1-1; perhaps TRBD1 as D (5 bases). This CDR3 comprises 12 residues. Trimming removed 6 bases at V and 11 bases at J, with 16 bases between. The germline V gene encodes CDR1 LNHDA and CDR2 SQIVND (reference sequence). CDR3 region: CASRTDTGWAFF. The CDR3 nucleotides are TGTGCCAGTAGGACGGACACCGGTTGGGCTTTCTTT.

This chain connects TRBV3-1 (or the pseudogene TRBV3-2) to TRBJ2-2; D possibly corresponds to TRBD2 (6 bases). The germline V gene has CDR1 LGHDT and CDR2 YNNKEL (reference sequence). V lost 0 bases to trimming and J lost 8 bases, with 10 bases between them. This CDR3 is 14 amino acids long. The CDR3 sequence is CASSQEAGFGELFF. The CDR3, as DNA: TGTGCCAGCAGCCAAGAAGCGGGCTTTGGGGAGCTGTTTTTT.

V usage is TRBV12-3 or TRBV12-4 and J usage is TRBJ2-7, with D perhaps TRBD2 (6 bases). The CDR3 is 12 amino acids. Trimming left V 6 bases short and J 7 bases short, with 13 bases between. CDR3 DNA sequence: TGTGCCAGCAGCTACTCGGGGGAAGAGCAGTACTTC. Translating it yields CASSYSGEEQYF.

This chain joins TRBV7-2 and TRBJ2-3; 10 positions agree with TRBD2. V lost 5 bases, J lost 2 bases, and 10 bases stayed unmatched. This CDR3 has 17 residues. Germline V gene data show CDR1 as SGHTA and CDR2 as FQGNSA. The DNA for the CDR3 is TGTGCCAGCAGCACCGGGACTAGCGCCTCGTACACAGATACGCAGTATTTT. Amino acids: CASSTGTSASYTDTQYF.

CDR3 coding DNA: TGTGCCAGCAGTTACGGGACTCCTTACACAGATACGCAGTATTTT. Translating gives CASSYGTPYTDTQYF. The chain is built from TRBV6-5 and TRBJ2-3; a weak D match, TRBD2 (6 bases). This CDR3 spans 15 amino acids. The V and J ends lost 2 bases and 2 bases respectively, with 11 bases between them. Per germline, CDR1 MNHEY and CDR2 SVGAGI.